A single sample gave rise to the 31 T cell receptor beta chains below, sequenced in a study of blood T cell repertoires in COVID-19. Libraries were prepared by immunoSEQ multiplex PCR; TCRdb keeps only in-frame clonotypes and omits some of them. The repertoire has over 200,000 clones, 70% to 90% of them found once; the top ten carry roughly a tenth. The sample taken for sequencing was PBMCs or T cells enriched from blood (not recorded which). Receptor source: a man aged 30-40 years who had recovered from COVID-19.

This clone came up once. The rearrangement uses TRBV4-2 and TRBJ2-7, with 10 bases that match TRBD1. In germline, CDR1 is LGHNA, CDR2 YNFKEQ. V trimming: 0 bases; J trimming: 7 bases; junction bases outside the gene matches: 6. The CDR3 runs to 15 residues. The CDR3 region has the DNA TGTGCCAGCAGCCAAGAGGGACAGGGGTTAGGTGAGCAGTACTTC. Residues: CASSQEGQGLGEQYF.

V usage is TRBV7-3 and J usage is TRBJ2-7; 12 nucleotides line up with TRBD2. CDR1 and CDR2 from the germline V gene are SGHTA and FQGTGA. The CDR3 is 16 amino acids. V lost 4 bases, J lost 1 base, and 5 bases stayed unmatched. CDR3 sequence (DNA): TGTGCCAGCAGCTCCGCCGGGACTAGCGGGTCCTACGAGCAGTACTTC. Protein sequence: CASSSAGTSGSYEQYF.

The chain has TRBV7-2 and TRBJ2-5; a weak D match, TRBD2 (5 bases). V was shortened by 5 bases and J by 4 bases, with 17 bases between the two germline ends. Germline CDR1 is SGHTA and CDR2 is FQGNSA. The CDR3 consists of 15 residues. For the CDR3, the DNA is TGTGCCAGCAGCCCTCGCCTCGGGATAGGAGAGACCCAGTACTTC. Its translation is CASSPRLGIGETQYF. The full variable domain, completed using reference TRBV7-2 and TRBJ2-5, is GAGVSQSPSNKVTEKGKDVELRCDPISGHTALYWYRQSLGQGLEFLIYFQGNSAPDKSGLPSDRFSAERTGGSVSTLTIQRTQQEDSAVYLCASSPRLGIGETQYFGPGTRLLVL.

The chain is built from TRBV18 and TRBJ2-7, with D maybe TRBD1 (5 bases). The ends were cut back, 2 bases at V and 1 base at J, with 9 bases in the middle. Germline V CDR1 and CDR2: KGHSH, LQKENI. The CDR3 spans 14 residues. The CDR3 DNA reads TGTGCCAGCTCACCATCCAGGGAATCCTACGAGCAGTACTTC. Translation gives CASSPSRESYEQYF.

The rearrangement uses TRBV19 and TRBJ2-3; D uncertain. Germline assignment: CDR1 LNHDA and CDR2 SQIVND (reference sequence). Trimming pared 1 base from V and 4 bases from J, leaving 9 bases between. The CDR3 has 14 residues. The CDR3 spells CASSIVGSADTQYF. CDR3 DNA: TGTGCCAGTAGTATAGTAGGAAGCGCAGATACGCAGTATTTT.

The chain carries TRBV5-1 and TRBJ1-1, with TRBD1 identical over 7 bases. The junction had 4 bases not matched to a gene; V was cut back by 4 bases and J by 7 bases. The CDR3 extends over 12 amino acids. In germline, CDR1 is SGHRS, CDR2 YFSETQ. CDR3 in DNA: TGCGCCAGCAGCCTCCGGGACAGTGAAGCTTTCTTT. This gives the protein CASSLRDSEAFF.

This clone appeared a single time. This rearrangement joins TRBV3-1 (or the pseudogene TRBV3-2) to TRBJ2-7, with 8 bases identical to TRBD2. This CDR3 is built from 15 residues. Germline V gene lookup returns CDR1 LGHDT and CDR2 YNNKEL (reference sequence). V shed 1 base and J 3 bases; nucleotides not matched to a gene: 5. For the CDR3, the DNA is TGTGCCAGCAGCCAAGTAGGCACTAGCGGCTACGAGCAGTACTTC. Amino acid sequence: CASSQVGTSGYEQYF.

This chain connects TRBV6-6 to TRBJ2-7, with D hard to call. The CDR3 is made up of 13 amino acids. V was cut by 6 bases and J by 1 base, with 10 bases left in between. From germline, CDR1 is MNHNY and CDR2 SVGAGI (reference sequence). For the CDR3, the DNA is TGTGCCAGCAGAAAAACACCGTCCTACGAGCAGTACTTC. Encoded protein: CASRKTPSYEQYF.

CDR3 bases: TGCGCCAGCAGTGAGAGGAGGCAGCGCTACACCTTC. It is translated as CASSERRQRYTF. The chain uses TRBV10-2 and TRBJ1-2; D is ambiguous. CDR3 size: 12 residues. Germline CDR1 is WSHSY and CDR2 is SAAADI. With 2 bases removed from V and 9 bases from J, the gap between germline ends came to 10 bases.

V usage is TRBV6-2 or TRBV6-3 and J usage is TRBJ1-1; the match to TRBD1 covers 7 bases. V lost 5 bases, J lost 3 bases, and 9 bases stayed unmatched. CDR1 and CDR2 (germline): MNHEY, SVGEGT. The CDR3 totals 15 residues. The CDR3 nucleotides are TGTGCCAGCAGTCGGATACAGGGGTCTTACACTGAAGCTTTCTTT. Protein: CASSRIQGSYTEAFF.

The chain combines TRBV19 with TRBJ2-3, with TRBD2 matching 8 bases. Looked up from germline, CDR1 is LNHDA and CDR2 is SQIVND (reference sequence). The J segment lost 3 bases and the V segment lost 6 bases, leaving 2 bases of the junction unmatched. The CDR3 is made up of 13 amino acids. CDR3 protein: CASRAGGTDTQYF. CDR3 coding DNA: TGTGCCAGTAGGGCGGGAGGAACAGATACGCAGTATTTT.

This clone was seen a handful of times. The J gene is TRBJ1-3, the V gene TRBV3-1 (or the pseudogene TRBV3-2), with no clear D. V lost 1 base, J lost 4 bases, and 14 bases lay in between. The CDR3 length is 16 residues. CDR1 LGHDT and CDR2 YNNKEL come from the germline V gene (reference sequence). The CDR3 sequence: CASSQATGRGGNTIYF. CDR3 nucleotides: TGTGCCAGCAGCCAAGCGACGGGCCGGGGAGGAAACACCATATATTTT.

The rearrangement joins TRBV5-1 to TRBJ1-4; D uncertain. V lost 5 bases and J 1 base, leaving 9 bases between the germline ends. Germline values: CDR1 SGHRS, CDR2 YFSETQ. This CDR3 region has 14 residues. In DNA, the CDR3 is TGCGCCAGCAGACGGGATGTAACTAATGAAAAACTGTTTTTT. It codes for CASRRDVTNEKLFF.

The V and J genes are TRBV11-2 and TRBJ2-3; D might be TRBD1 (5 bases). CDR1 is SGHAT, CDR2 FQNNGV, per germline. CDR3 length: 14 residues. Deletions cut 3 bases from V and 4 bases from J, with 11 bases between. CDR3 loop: CASSLGQLPDTQYF. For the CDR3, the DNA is TGTGCCAGCAGCTTGGGGCAGCTCCCAGATACGCAGTATTTT.

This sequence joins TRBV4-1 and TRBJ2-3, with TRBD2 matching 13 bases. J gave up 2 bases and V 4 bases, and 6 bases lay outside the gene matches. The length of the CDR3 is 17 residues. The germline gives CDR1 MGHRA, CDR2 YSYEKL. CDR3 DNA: TGCGCCAGCAGCCGGGGGACTAGCGGGAATCCCACAGATACGCAGTATTTT. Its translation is CASSRGTSGNPTDTQYF.

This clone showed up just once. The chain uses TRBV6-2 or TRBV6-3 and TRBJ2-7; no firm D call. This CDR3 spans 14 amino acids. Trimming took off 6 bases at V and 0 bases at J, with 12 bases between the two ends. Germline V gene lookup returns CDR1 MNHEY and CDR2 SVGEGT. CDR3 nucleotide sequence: TGTGCCAGCAGCTCCCGACTCCACTCCTACGAGCAGTACTTC. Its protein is CASSSRLHSYEQYF.

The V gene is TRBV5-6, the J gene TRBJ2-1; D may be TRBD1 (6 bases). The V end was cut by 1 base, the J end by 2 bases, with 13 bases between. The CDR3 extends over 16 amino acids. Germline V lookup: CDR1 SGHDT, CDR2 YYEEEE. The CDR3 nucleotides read TGTGCCAGCAGCTTGTATACCGGGACAACCTACAATGAGCAGTTCTTC. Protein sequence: CASSLYTGTTYNEQFF.

DNA for the CDR3: TGCAGCGTTGCATTCCAGGTCACCGGGGAGCTGTTTTTT. This gives the protein CSVAFQVTGELFF. V usage is TRBV29-1 and J usage is TRBJ2-2, with D hard to call. The CDR3 loop spans 13 amino acids. Trimming took 4 bases from V and 4 from J, leaving 10 bases between them. In germline, CDR1 is SQVTM, CDR2 ANQGSEA.

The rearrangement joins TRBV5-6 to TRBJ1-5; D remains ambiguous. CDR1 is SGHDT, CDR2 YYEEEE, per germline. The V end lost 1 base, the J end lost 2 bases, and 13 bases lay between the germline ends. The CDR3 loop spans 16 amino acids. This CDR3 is CASSLSVRQGNQPQHF. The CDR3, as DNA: TGTGCCAGCAGCTTGTCGGTTCGGCAGGGCAATCAGCCCCAGCATTTT.

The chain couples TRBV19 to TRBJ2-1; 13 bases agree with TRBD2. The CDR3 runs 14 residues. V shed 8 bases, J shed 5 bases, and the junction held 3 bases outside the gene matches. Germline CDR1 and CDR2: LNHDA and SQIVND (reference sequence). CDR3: CASGLAGAHNEQFF. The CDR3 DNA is TGTGCCAGTGGACTAGCGGGAGCTCACAATGAGCAGTTCTTC.

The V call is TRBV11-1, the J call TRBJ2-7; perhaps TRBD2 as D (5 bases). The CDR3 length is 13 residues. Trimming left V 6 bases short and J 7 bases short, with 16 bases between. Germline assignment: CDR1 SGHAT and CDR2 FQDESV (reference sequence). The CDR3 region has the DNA TGTGCCAGCAGTGATAGCCCGGGAAGGGAGCAGTACTTC. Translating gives CASSDSPGREQYF.

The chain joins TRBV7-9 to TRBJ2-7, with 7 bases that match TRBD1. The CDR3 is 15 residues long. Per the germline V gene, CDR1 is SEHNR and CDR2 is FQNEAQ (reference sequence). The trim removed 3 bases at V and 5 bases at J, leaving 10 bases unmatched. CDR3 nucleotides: TGTGCCAGCAGCTTGGTAATGACAGGGTTCGACGAGCAGTACTTC. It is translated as CASSLVMTGFDEQYF.

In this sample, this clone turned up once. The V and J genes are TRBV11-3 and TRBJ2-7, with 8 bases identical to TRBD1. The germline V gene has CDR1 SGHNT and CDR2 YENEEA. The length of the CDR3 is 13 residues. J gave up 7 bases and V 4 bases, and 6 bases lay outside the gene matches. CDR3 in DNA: TGTGCCAGCAGCTCGCACAGGGGGAGAGAGCAGTACTTC. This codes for CASSSHRGREQYF.

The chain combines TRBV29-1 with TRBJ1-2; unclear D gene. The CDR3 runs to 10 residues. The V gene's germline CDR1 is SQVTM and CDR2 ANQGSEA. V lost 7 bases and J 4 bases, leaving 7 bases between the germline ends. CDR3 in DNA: TGCAGCGCCAGGTCCTATGGCTACACCTTC. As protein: CSARSYGYTF.

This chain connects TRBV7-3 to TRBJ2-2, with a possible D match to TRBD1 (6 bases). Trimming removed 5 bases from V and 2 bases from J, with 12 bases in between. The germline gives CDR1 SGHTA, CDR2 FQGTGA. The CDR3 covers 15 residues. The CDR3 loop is CASSGGQSNTGELFF. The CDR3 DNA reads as TGTGCCAGCAGCGGAGGACAGTCCAACACCGGGGAGCTGTTTTTT. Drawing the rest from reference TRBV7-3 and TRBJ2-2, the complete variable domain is GAGVSQTPSNKVTEKGKYVELRCDPISGHTALYWYRQSLGQGPEFLIYFQGTGAADDSGLPNDRFFAVRPEGSVSTLKIQRTERGDSAVYLCASSGGQSNTGELFFGEGSRLTVL.

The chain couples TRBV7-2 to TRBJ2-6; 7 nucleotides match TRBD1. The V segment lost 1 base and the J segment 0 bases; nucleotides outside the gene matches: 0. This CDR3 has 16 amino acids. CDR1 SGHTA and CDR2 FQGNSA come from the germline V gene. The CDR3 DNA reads TGTGCCAGCAGCTTAGGGACAGGCTCTGGGGCCAACGTCCTGACTTTC. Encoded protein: CASSLGTGSGANVLTF.

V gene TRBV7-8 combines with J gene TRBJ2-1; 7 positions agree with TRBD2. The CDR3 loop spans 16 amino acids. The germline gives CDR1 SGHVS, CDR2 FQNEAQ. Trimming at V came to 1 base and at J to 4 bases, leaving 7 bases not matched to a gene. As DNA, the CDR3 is TGTGCCAGCAGCTTAGGATTAGCGGGTTCATACAATGAGCAGTTCTTC. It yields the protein CASSLGLAGSYNEQFF.

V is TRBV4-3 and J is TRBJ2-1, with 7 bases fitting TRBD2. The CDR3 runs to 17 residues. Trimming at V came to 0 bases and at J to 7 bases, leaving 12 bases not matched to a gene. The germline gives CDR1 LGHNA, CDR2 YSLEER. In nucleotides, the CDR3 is TGCGCCAGCAGCCAAGAGTTCGGCGGGGGAGGTAGGAATGAGCAGTTCTTC. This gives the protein CASSQEFGGGGRNEQFF.

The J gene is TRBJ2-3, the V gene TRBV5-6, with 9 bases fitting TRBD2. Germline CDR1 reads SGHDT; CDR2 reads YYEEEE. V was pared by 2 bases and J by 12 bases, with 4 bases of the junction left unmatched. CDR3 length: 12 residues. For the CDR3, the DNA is TGTGCCAGCAGCTTCTCTAGCGGGAAACAGTATTTT. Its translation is CASSFSSGKQYF.

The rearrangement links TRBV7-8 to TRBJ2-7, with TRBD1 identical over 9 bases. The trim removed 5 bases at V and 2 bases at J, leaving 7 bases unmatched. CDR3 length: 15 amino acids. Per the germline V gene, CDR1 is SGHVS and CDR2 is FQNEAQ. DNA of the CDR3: TGTGCCAGCAGCCTAGAACAGGGGGCTCCCTACGAGCAGTACTTC. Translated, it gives CASSLEQGAPYEQYF.

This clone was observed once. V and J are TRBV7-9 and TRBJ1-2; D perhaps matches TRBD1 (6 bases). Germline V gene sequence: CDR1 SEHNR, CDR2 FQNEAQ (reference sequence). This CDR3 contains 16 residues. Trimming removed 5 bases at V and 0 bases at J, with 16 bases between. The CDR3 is CASSKNFGGPNYGYTF. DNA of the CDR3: TGTGCCAGCAGCAAGAATTTTGGGGGCCCTAACTATGGCTACACCTTC.